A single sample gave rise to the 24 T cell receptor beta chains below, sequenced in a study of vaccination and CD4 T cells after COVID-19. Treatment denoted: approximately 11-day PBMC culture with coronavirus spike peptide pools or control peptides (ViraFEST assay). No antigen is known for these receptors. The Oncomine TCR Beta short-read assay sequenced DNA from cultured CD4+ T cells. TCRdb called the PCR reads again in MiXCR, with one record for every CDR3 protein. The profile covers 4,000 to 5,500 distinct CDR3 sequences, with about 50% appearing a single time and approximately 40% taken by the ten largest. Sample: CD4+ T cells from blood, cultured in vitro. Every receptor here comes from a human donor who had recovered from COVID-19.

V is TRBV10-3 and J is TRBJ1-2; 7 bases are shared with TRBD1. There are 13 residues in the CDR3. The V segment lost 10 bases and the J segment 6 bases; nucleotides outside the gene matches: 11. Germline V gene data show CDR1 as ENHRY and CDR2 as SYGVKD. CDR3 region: CATVPQGRDGYTF. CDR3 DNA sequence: TGTGCCACTGTACCACAGGGGAGGGATGGCTACACCTTC.

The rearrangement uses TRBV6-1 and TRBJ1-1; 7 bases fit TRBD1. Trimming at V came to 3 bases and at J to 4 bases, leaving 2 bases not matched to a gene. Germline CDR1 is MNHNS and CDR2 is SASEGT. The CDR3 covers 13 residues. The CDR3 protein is CASSEGTATEAFF. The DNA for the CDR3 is TGTGCCAGCAGTGAGGGGACAGCCACTGAAGCTTTCTTT.

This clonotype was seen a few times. CDR3 DNA: TGTGCCAGCAGTCACCTACAGGATTCACCCCTCCACTTT. Translating it yields CASSHLQDSPLHF. The rearrangement joins TRBV6-4 to TRBJ1-6; possibly TRBD1 for D (5 bases). V was cut by 5 bases and J by 8 bases, with 10 bases left in between. This CDR3 is 13 amino acids long. Germline V gives CDR1 MRHNA, CDR2 SNTAGT.

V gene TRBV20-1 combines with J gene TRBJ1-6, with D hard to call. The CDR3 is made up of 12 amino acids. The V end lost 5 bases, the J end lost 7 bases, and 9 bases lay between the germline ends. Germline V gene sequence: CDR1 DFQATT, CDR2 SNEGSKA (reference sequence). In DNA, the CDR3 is TGCAGTGCTCGGGAGTCCAATTCACCCCTCCACTTT. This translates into CSARESNSPLHF.

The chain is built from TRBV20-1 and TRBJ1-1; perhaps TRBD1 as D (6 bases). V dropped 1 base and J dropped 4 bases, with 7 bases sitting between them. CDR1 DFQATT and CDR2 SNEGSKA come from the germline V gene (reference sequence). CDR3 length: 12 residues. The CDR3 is CSARAGVTEAFF. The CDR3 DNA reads TGCAGTGCTAGAGCAGGGGTCACTGAAGCTTTCTTT.

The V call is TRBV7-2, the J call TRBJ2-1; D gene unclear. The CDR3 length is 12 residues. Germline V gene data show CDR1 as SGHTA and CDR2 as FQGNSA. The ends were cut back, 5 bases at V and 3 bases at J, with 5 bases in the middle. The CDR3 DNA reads TGTGCCAGCAGCCAATACTACAATGAGCAGTTCTTC. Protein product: CASSQYYNEQFF. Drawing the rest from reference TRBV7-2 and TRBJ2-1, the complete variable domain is GAGVSQSPSNKVTEKGKDVELRCDPISGHTALYWYRQSLGQGLEFLIYFQGNSAPDKSGLPSDRFSAERTGGSVSTLTIQRTQQEDSAVYLCASSQYYNEQFFGPGTRLTVL.

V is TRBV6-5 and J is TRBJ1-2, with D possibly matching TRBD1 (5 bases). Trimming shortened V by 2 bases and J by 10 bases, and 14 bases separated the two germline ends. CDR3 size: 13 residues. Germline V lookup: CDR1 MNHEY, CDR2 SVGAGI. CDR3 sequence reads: CASSYATGRTYTF. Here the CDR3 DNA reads TGTGCCAGCAGTTACGCCACAGGCCGAACCTACACCTTC.

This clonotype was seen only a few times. This CDR3 is CASRPTGGEYGYTF. The DNA of the CDR3 is TGTGCCAGCAGACCCACTGGAGGGGAATATGGCTACACCTTC. V and J are TRBV27 and TRBJ1-2; D possibly corresponds to TRBD1 (5 bases). The germline V gene encodes CDR1 MNHEY and CDR2 SMNVEV (reference sequence). With 6 bases removed from V and 5 bases from J, the gap between germline ends came to 16 bases. CDR3 length: 14 amino acids.

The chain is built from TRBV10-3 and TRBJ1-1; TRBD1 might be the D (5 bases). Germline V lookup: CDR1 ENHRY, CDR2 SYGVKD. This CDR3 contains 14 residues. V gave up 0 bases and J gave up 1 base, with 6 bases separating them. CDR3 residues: CAISESRGNTEAFF. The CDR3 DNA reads TGTGCCATCAGTGAGTCGAGGGGGAACACTGAAGCTTTCTTT.

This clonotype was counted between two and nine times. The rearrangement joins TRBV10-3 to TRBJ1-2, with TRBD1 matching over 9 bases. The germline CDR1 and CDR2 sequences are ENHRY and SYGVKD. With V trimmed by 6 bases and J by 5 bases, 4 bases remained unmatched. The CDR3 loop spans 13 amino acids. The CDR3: CAIRGDRAYGYTF. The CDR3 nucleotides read TGTGCCATCAGAGGGGACAGGGCTTATGGCTACACCTTC.

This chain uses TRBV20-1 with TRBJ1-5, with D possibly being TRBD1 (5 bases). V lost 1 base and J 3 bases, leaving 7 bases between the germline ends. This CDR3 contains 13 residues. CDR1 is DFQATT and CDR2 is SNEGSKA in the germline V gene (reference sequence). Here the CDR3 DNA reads TGCAGTGCTAGAGGCAGGGACAATCAGCCCCAGCATTTT. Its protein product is CSARGRDNQPQHF.

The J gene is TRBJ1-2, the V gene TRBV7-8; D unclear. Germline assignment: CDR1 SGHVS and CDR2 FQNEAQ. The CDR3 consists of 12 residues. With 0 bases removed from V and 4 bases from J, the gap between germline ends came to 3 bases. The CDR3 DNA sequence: TGTGCCAGCAGCTTAGCTCTCTATGGCTACACCTTC. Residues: CASSLALYGYTF.

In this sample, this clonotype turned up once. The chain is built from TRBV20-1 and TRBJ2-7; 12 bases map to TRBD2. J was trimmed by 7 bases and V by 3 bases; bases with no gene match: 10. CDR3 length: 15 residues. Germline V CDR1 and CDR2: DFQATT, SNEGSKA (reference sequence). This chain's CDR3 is CSASRPSGGAGEQYF. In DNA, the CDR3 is TGCAGTGCTAGTCGACCTAGCGGGGGGGCAGGAGAGCAGTACTTC.

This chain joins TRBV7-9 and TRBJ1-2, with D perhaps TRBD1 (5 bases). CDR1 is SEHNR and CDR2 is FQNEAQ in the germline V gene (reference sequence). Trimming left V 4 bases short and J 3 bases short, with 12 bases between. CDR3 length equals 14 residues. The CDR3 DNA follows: TGTGCCAGCAGCTCAAGGAAGACAGACTATGGCTACACCTTC. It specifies CASSSRKTDYGYTF.

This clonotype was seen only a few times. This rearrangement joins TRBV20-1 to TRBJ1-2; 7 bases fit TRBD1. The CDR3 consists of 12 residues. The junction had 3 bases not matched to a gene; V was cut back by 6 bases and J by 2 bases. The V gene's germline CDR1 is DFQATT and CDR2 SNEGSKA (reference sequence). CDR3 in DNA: TGCAGTGCCCCGGACAGGAACTATGGCTACACCTTC. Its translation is CSAPDRNYGYTF.

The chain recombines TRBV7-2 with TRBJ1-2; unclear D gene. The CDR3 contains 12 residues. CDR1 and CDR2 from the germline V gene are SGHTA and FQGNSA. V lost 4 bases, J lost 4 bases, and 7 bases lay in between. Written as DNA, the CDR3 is TGTGCCAGCAGCTACCGGTCCTATGGCTACACCTTC. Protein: CASSYRSYGYTF.

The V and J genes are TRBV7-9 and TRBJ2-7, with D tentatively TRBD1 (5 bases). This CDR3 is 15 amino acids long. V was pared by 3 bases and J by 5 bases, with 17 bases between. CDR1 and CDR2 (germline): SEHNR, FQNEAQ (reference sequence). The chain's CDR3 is CASSFGQGLINEQYF. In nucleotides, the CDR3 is TGTGCCAGCAGCTTCGGCCAGGGCTTGATCAACGAGCAGTACTTC. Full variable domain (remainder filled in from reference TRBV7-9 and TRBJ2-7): DTGVSQNPRHKITKRGQNVTFRCDPISEHNRLYWYRQTLGQGPEFLTYFQNEAQLEKSRLLSDRFSAERPKGSFSTLEIQRTEQGDSAMYLCASSFGQGLINEQYFGPGTRLTVT.

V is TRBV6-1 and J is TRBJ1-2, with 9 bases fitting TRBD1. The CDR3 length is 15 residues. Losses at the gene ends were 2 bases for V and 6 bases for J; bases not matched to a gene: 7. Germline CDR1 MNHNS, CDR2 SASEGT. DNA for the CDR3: TGTGCCAGCAGTGAAACGGGACAGGGAATGGATGGCTACACCTTC. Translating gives CASSETGQGMDGYTF.

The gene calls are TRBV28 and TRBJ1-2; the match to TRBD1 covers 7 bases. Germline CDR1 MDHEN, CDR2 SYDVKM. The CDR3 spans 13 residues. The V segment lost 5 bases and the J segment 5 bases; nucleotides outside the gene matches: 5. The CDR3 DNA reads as TGTGCCAGCAGTAGACAGGGTCGATATGGCTACACCTTC. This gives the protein CASSRQGRYGYTF.

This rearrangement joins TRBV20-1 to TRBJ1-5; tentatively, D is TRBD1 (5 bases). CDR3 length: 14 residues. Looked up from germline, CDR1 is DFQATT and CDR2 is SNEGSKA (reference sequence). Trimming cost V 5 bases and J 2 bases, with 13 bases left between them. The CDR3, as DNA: TGCAGTGCTTCGGATGCCAGGGGCAATCAGCCCCAGCATTTT. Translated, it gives CSASDARGNQPQHF.

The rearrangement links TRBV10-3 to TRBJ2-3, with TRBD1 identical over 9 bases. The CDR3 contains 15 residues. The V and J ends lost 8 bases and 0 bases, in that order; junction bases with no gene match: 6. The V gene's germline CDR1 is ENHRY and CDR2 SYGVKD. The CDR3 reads CAIGTGPSSTDTQYF. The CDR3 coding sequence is TGTGCCATCGGGACAGGGCCTAGTAGCACAGATACGCAGTATTTT.

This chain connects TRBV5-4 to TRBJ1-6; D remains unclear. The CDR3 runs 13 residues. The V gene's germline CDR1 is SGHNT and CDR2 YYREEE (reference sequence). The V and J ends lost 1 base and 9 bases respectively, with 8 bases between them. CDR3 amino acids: CASSLSSPSPLHF. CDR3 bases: TGTGCCAGCAGCTTGAGCAGTCCTTCACCCCTCCACTTT.

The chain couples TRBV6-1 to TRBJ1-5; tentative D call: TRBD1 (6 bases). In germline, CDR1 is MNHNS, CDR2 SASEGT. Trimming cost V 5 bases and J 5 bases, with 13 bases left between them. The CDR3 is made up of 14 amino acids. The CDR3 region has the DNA TGTGCCAGCAGTACAACAGGGAATTATCAGCCCCAGCATTTT. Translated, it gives CASSTTGNYQPQHF.

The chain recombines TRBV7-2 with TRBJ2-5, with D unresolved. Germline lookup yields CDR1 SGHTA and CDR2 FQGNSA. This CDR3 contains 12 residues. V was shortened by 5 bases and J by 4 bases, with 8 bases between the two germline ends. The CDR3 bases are TGTGCCAGCAGCCCACATACAGAGACCCAGTACTTC. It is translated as CASSPHTETQYF.